The present entry profiles one TCR beta chain with its context. In the source study's methods: Reference gene primer amplification gave nucleated cell count estimates. Repertoires were generated with immunoSEQ multiplex PCR, while TCRdb's copy carries only in-frame clones and drops some. The V and J calls and the clone size are those of that table, but D and trimming were determined from the DNA. The sample includes 350,000 to 400,000 clones, more than 85% of them seen just once. The CDR3 is 15 residues long. Per the germline V gene, CDR1 is SGHTA and CDR2 is FQGNSA. Trimming took 1 base from V and 7 from J, leaving 11 bases between them. The data were obtained in a study of blood T cell repertoires in COVID-19. Study-wide context: Samples of COVID-19 (acute and convalescent) were obtained from the United States, Italy and Spain.

Participants' own reports of clinical history determined their cohort assignment. The chain has TRBV7-2 and TRBJ1-6; weak D call: TRBD1 (5 bases). The specimen was PBMCs or T cells enriched from blood (not recorded which). The sequence was collected from a woman aged 40 to 50 who had been exposed to COVID-19. CDR3 amino acids: CASSLDYRTNSPLHF. Here the CDR3 DNA reads TGTGCCAGCAGCTTAGATTACAGGACAAATTCACCCCTCCACTTT.